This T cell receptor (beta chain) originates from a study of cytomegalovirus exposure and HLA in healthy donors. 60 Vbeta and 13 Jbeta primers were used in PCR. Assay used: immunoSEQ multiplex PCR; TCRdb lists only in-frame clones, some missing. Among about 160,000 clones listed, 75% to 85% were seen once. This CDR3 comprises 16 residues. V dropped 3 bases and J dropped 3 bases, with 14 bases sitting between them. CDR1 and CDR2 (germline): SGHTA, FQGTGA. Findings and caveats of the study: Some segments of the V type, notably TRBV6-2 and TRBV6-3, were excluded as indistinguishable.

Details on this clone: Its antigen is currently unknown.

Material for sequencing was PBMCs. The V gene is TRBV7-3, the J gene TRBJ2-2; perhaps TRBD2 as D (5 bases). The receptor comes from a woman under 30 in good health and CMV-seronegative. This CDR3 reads CASSFSGSPDTGELFF. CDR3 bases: TGTGCCAGCAGCTTCAGCGGATCACCAGACACCGGGGAGCTGTTTTTT.